These T cell receptor beta chains were read from a single sample in a study of human T cells and chemical hapten exposure. One entry per CDR3 protein results from TCRdb running MiXCR on the RACE reads. The table includes about 82,000 distinct CDR3 sequences, about 6.3% detected once. The sample was whole blood, taken in connection with sensitization to the hapten diphenylcyclopropenone (DPC). The receptors originated from a woman in her twenties or thirties with alopecia areata. Some clones in this sample may be carry-over from other donors' samples. Each CDR3 is given with its conserved first and last residue. Fields, in order: CDR3 protein, CDR3 DNA, clone size, J gene, V gene, D gene. D genes are given only for firm matches. A clone size is listed for some rows: how often the clone was seen (once, few, many), or a class if it is expanded.

CDR3aa: CASSRSRSTDTQYF
CDR3nt: TGTGCCAGCAGCCGGAGTCGCAGCACAGATACGCAGTATTTT
abundance: many
j_gene: TRBJ2-3
v_gene: TRBV7-2
d_gene: NA

CDR3aa: CASSFLGGGIVGEQFF
CDR3nt: TGTGCCAGCAGTTTTCTTGGGGGGGGGATCGTCGGTGAGCAGTTCTTC
abundance: NA
j_gene: TRBJ2-1
v_gene: TRBV12-3/TRBV12-4
d_gene: TRBD2

CDR3aa: CASIKNRGRGGNTIYF
CDR3nt: TGTGCCAGCATCAAAAACAGGGGGCGCGGGGGAAACACCATATATTTT
abundance: NA
j_gene: TRBJ1-3
v_gene: TRBV5-4
d_gene: TRBD1

CDR3aa: CASSLAAAYSNQPQHF
CDR3nt: TGTGCCAGCAGTTTAGCGGCAGCTTATAGCAATCAGCCCCAGCATTTT
abundance: few
j_gene: TRBJ1-5
v_gene: TRBV12-3/TRBV12-4
d_gene: NA

CDR3aa: CSAARDPGGTQYF
CDR3nt: TGCAGTGCCGCCCGGGACCCCGGTGGGACCCAGTACTTC
abundance: many
j_gene: TRBJ2-5
v_gene: TRBV20-1
d_gene: NA

CDR3aa: CASSEGSRVGQPQHF
CDR3nt: TGTGCCAGCAGTGAAGGGAGCAGGGTAGGTCAGCCCCAGCATTTT
abundance: many
j_gene: TRBJ1-5
v_gene: TRBV6-1
d_gene: NA

CDR3aa: CASKVGPGAENSPLHF
CDR3nt: TGTGCCAGCAAAGTCGGCCCAGGGGCTGAGAATTCACCCCTCCACTTT
abundance: many
j_gene: TRBJ1-6
v_gene: TRBV6-6
d_gene: NA

CDR3aa: CSARDMGGGDQETQYF
CDR3nt: TGCAGTGCTAGAGATATGGGGGGGGGGGATCAAGAGACCCAGTACTTC
abundance: many
j_gene: TRBJ2-5
v_gene: TRBV20-1
d_gene: TRBD2

CDR3aa: CASSSTGFTEAFF
CDR3nt: TGTGCCAGCAGTTCGACAGGGTTCACTGAAGCTTTCTTT
abundance: many
j_gene: TRBJ1-1
v_gene: TRBV2
d_gene: TRBD1

CDR3aa: CASSLLAGSYEQYF
CDR3nt: TGTGCCAGCAGCTTATTAGCCGGATCCTACGAGCAGTACTTC
abundance: many
j_gene: TRBJ2-7
v_gene: TRBV7-8
d_gene: NA

CDR3aa: CSARVGTENQPQHF
CDR3nt: TGCAGTGCTAGAGTGGGGACAGAAAATCAGCCCCAGCATTTT
abundance: few
j_gene: TRBJ1-5
v_gene: TRBV20-1
d_gene: TRBD1